This record looks at one T cell receptor beta chain sequence and its context. Authors' methods: For nucleated cells, counts were estimated from reference gene primer amplification. Assay used: immunoSEQ multiplex PCR; TCRdb lists only in-frame clones, some missing. From that table come the V and J calls and clone size; the DNA was used to work out D and trimming. In the table there are some 25,000 clones, roughly nine tenths of which are singletons. Followed longitudinally, the Seattle patients had been enrolled during active infection. The data originate from a study of blood T cell repertoires in COVID-19. Study details: The samples span acute and convalescent COVID-19 from the United States, Italy and Spain. From T cells, B-cell-depleted T cells, or PBMCs came the material, which was cDNA or gDNA.

Sequencing was done on a sample of peripheral blood. The receptor's source is a man aged 65-85 years with COVID-19, enrolled during active disease.

The CDR3 DNA follows: TGCGCCAGCAGCCAGGCGTTTTTGACTGAAGCTTTCTTT. Its translation: CASSQAFLTEAFF. The genes are TRBV10-1 and TRBJ1-1, with D uncertain. The CDR3 runs 13 residues. V shed 6 bases and J shed 5 bases, with 13 bases lying between them. CDR1 is WNHNN and CDR2 is SYGVQD in the germline V gene (reference sequence).